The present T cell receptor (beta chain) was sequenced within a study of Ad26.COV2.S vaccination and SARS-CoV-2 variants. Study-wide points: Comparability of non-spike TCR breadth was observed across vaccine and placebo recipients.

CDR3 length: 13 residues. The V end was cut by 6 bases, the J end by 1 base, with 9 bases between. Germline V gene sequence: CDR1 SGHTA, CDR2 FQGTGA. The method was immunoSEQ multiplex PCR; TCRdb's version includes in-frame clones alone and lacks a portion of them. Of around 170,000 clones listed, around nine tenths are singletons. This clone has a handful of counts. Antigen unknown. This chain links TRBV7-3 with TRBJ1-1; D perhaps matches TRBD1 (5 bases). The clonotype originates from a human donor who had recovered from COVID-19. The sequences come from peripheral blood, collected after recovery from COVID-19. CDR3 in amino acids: CASSYDRNTEAFF. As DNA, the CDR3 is TGTGCCAGCAGTTACGACAGGAACACTGAAGCTTTCTTT.